Detailed here is one T cell receptor (beta chain). Other DNA sequences of this sample code for an identical CDR3. Enrollees, roughly 18 to 90 years old, lived in approximately 25 US areas. This sample is drawn from a study of blood T cell repertoires in COVID-19. This CDR3 is 14 amino acids long. V gave up 5 bases and J gave up 4 bases; unmatched junction bases: 7. CDR1 is SGHTA and CDR2 is FQGNSA in the germline V gene. Original processing notes: Estimation of nucleated cell counts relied on the amplification of reference gene primers. TCRdb's copy holds only in-frame clones and misses some; the assay was immunoSEQ multiplex PCR. The D gene and trimming were derived from the DNA, and the V and J assignments and clone size from that table. The repertoire holds over 350,000 clones, with approximately 87% as singletons.

This sequence joins TRBV7-2 and TRBJ1-1, with 7 bases identical to TRBD1. This sequence was found in a woman aged 25-40 years with acute COVID-19. Sequences were obtained from PBMCs or T cells enriched from blood (not recorded which). The CDR3 region is CASSPQGGSTEAFF. The CDR3 coding sequence is TGTGCCAGCAGCCCGCAGGGGGGTAGCACTGAAGCTTTCTTT.